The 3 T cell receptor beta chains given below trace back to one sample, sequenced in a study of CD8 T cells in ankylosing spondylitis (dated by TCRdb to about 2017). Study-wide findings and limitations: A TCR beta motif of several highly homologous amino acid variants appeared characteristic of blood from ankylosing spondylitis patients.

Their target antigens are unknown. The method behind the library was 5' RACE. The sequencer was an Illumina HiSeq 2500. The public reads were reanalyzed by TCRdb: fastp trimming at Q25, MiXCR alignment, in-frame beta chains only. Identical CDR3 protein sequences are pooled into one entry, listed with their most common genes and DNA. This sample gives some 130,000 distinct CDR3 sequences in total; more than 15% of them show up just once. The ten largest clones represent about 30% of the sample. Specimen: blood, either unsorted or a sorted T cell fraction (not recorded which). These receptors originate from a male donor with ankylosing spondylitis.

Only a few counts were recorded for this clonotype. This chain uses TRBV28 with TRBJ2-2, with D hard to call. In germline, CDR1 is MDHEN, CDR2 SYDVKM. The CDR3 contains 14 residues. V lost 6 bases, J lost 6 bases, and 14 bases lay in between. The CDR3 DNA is TGTGCCAGCAGAGCCGGGCCCCCACCCGGGGAGCTGTTTTTT. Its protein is CASRAGPPPGELFF.

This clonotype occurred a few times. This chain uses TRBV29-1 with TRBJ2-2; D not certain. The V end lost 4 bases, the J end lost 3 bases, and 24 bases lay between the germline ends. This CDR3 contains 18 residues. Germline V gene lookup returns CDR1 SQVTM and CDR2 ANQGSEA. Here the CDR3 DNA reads TGCAGCGTTGTATTTATGGGCCAAGCCAGGTCCGACACCGGGGAGCTGTTTTTT. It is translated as CSVVFMGQARSDTGELFF.

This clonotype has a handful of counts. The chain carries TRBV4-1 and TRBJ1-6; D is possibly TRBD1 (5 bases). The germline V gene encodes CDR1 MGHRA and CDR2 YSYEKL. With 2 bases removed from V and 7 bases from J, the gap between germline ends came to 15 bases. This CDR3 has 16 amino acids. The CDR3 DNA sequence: TGCGCCAGCAGCCAAAGGGAAGGGACGGCGAATTCACCCCTCCACTTT. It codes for CASSQREGTANSPLHF.